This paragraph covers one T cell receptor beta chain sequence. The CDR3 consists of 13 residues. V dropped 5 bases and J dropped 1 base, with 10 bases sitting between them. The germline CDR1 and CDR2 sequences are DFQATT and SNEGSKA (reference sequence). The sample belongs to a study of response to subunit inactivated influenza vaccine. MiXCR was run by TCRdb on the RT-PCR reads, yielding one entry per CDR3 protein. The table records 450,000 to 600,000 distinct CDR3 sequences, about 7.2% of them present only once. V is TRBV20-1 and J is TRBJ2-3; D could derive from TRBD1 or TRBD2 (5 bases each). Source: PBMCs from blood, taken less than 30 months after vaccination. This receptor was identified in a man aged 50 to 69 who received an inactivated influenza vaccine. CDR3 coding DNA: TGCAGTGCTCAGACGGGGCGCACAGATACGCAGTATTTT. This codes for CSAQTGRTDTQYF.